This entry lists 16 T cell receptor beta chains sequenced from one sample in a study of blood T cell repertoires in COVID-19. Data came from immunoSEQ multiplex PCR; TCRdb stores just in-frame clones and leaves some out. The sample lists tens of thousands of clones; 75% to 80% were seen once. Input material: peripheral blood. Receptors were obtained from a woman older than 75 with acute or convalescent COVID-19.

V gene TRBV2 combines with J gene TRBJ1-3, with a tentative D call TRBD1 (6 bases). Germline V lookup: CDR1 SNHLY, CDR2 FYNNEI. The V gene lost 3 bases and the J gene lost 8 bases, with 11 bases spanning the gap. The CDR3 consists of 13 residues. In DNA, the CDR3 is TGTGCCAGCAGTGATGGACAGCGGCACACCATATATTTT. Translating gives CASSDGQRHTIYF.

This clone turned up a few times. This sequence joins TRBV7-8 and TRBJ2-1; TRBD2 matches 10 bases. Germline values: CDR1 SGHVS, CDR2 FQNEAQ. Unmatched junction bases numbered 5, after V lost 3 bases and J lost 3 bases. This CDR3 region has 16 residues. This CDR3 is CASSLGLATNYNEQFF. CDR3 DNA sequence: TGTGCCAGCAGCTTGGGACTAGCGACCAACTACAATGAGCAGTTCTTC.

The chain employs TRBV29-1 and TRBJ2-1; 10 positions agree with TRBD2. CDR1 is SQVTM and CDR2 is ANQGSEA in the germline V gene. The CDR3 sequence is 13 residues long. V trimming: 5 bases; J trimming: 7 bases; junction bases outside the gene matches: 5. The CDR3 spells CSVRTSGNNEQFF. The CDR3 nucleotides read TGCAGCGTTAGGACTAGCGGTAATAATGAGCAGTTCTTC.

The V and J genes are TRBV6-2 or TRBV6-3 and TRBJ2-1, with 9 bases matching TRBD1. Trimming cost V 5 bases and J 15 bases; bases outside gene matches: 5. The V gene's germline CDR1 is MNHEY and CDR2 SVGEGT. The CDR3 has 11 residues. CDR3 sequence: CASSQGTGPFF. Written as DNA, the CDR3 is TGTGCCAGCAGTCAAGGGACAGGGCCGTTCTTC.

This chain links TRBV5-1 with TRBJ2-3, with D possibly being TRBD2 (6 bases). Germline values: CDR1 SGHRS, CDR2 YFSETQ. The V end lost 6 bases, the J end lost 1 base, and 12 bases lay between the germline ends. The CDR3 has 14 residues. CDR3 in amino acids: CASKAGRGTDTQYF. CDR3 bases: TGCGCCAGCAAAGCCGGGAGAGGCACAGATACGCAGTATTTT.

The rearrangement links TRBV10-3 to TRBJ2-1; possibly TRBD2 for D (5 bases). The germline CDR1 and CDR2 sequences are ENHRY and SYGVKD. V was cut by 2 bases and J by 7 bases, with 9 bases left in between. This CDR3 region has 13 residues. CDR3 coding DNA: TGTGCCATCAGTGAGGCGAGGGAGAATGAGCAGTTCTTC. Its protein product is CAISEARENEQFF.

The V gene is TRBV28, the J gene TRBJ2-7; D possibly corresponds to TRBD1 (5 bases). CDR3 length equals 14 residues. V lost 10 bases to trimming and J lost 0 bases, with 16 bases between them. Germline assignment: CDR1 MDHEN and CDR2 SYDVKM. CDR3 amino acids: CATDRGHISYEQYF. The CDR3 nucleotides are TGTGCCACCGACAGAGGCCATATCTCCTACGAGCAGTACTTC.

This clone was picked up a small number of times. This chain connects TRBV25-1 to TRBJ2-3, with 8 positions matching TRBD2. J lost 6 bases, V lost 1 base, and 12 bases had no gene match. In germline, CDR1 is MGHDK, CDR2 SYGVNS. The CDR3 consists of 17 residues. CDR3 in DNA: TGTGCCAGCAGTGAATGGTCGGGGACTAGTAGCTTGGATACGCAGTATTTT. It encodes CASSEWSGTSSLDTQYF.

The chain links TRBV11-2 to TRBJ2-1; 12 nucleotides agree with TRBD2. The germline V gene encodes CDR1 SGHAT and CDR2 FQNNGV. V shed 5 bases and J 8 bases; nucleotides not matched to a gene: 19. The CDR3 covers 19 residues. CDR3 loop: CASSPRLAGERGRRDEQFF. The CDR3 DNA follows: TGTGCCAGCAGCCCCCGACTAGCGGGAGAAAGGGGGCGCCGGGATGAGCAGTTCTTC. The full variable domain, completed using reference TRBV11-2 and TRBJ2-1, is EAGVAQSPRYKIIEKRQSVAFWCNPISGHATLYWYQQILGQGPKLLIQFQNNGVVDDSQLPKDRFSAERLKGVDSTLKIQPAKLEDSAVYLCASSPRLAGERGRRDEQFFGPGTRLTVL.

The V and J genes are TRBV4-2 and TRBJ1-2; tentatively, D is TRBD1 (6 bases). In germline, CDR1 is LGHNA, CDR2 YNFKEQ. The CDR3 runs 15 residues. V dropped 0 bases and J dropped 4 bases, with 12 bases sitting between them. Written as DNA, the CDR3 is TGTGCCAGCAGCCAAGATCTTGGGACACTCTATGGCTACACCTTC. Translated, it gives CASSQDLGTLYGYTF.

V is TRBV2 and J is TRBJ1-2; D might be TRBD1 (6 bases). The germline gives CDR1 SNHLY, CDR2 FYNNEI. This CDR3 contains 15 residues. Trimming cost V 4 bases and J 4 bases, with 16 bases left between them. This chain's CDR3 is CASSARLAGVYGYTF. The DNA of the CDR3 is TGTGCCAGCAGTGCGCGGTTGGCAGGGGTCTATGGCTACACCTTC. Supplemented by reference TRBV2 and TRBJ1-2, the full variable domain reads EPEVTQTPSHQVTQMGQEVILRCVPISNHLYFYWYRQILGQKVEFLVSFYNNEISEKSEIFDDQFSVERPDGSNFTLKIRSTKLEDSAMYFCASSARLAGVYGYTFGSGTRLTVV.

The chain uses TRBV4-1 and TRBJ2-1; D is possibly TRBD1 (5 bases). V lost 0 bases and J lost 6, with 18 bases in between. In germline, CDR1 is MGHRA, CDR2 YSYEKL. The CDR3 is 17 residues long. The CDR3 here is CASSQEPSLRVGNEQFF. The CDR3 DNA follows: TGCGCCAGCAGCCAAGAGCCCTCCCTCAGGGTAGGCAATGAGCAGTTCTTC.

CDR3 sequence (DNA): TGTGCCAGCACCGGGACAGACTATAGCAATCAGCCCCAGCATTTT. It specifies CASTGTDYSNQPQHF. V usage is TRBV2 and J usage is TRBJ1-5; 7 bases fit TRBD1. The CDR3 totals 15 residues. V was clipped by 7 bases and J by 0 bases; unmatched bases: 6. Germline CDR1 is SNHLY and CDR2 is FYNNEI.

CDR3 amino acids: CASQTVGQGYGYTF. CDR3 DNA sequence: TGTGCCAGCCAAACCGTCGGACAGGGCTATGGCTACACCTTC. The chain couples TRBV6-5 to TRBJ1-2; 8 nucleotides align to TRBD1. This CDR3 has 14 amino acids. Germline V lookup: CDR1 MNHEY, CDR2 SVGAGI. The junction had 9 bases not matched to a gene; V was cut back by 8 bases and J by 4 bases.

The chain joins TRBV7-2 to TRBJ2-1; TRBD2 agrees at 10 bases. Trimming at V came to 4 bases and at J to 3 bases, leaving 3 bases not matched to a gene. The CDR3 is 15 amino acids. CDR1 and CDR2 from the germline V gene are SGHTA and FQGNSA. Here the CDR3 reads CASSSSGRDYNEQFF. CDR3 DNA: TGTGCCAGCAGCTCCAGCGGGAGGGACTACAATGAGCAGTTCTTC. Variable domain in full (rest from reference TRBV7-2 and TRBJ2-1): GAGVSQSPSNKVTEKGKDVELRCDPISGHTALYWYRQSLGQGLEFLIYFQGNSAPDKSGLPSDRFSAERTGGSVSTLTIQRTQQEDSAVYLCASSSSGRDYNEQFFGPGTRLTVL.

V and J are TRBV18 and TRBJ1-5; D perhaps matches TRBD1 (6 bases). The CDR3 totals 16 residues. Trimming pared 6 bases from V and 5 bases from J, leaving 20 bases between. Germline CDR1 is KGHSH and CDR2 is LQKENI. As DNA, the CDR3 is TGTGCCAGCTCCTTAAGGGGCAGGGGCGTCGATCAGCCCCAGCATTTT. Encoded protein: CASSLRGRGVDQPQHF.